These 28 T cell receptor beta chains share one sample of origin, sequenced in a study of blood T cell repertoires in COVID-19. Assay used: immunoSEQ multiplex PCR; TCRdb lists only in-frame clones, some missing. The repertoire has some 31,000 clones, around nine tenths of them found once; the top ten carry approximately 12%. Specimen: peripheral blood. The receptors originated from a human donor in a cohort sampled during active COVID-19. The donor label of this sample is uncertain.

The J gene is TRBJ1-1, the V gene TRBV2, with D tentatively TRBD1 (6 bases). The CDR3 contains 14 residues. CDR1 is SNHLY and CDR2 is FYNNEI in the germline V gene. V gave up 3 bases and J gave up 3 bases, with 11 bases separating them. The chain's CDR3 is CASSDRTAYTEAFF. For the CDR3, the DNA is TGTGCCAGCAGTGATCGGACAGCCTACACTGAAGCTTTCTTT. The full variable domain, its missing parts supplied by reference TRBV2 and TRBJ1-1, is EPEVTQTPSHQVTQMGQEVILRCVPISNHLYFYWYRQILGQKVEFLVSFYNNEISEKSEIFDDQFSVERPDGSNFTLKIRSTKLEDSAMYFCASSDRTAYTEAFFGQGTRLTVV.

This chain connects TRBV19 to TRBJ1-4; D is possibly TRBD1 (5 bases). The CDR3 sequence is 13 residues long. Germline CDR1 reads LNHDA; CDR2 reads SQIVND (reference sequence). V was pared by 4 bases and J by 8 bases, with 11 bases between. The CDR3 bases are TGTGCCAGTAGTAGAGGGAGGGGCGAAAAACTGTTTTTT. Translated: CASSRGRGEKLFF.

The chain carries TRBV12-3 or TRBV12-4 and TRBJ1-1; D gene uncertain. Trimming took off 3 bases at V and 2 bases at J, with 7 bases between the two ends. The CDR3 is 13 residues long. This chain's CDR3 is CASSFLANTEAFF. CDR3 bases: TGTGCCAGCAGTTTTCTGGCAAACACTGAAGCTTTCTTT.

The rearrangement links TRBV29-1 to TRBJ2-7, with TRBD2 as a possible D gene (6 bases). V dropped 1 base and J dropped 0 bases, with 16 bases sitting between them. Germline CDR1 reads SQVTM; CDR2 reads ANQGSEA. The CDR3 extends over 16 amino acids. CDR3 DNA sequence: TGCAGCGTTGAAGGCGGTAGCGGTATCAGCTCCTACGAGCAGTACTTC. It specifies CSVEGGSGISSYEQYF.

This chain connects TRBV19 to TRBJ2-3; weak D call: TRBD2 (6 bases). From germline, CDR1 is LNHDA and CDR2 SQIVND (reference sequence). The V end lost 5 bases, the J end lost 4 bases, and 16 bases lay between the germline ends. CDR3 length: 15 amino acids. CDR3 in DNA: TGTGCCAGTAGTGCTTCGGGAGCTGGGGCAGATACGCAGTATTTT. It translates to CASSASGAGADTQYF.

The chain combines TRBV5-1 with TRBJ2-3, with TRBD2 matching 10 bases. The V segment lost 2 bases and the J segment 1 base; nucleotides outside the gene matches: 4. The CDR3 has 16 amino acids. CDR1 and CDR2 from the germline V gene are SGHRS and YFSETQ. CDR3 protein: CASSFALAGGTDTQYF. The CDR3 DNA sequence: TGCGCCAGCAGCTTCGCCCTAGCGGGAGGCACAGATACGCAGTATTTT.

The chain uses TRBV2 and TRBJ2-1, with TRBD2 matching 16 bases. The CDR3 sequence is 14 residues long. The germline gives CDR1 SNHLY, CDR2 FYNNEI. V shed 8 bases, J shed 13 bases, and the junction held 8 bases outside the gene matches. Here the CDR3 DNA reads TGTGCCAGCGGCTCTGGGACTAGCGGGAGGGTTCAGTTCTTC. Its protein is CASGSGTSGRVQFF.

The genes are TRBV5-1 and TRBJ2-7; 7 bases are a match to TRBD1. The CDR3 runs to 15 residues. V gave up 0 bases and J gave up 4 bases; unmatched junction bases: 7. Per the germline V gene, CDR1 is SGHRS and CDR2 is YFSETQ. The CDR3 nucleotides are TGCGCCAGCAGCTTGGAAGGAGACAGGGTATACGAGCAGTACTTC. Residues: CASSLEGDRVYEQYF.

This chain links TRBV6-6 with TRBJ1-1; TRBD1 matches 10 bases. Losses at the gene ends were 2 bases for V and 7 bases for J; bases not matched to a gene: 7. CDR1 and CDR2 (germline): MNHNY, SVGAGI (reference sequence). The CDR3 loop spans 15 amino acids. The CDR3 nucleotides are TGTGCCAGCAGTTACCCCCGGGGACAGGGGTTTGAAGCTTTCTTT. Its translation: CASSYPRGQGFEAFF.

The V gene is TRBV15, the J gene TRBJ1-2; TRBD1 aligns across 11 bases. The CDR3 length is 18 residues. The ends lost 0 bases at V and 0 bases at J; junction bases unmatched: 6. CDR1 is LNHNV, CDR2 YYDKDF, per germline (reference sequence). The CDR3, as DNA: TGTGCCACCAGCAGAGATTGGTGGACAGGGGGCACTAACTATGGCTACACCTTC. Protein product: CATSRDWWTGGTNYGYTF.

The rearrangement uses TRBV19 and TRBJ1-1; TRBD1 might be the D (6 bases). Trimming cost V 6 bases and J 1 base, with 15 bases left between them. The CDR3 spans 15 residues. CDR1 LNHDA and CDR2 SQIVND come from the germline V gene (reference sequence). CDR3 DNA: TGTGCCAGTAGGCCCTACAGGGAGACGAACACTGAAGCTTTCTTT. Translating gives CASRPYRETNTEAFF.

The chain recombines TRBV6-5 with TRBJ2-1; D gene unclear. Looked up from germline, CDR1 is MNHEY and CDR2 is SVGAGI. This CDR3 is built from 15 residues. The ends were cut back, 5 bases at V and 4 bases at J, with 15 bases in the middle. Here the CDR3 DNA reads TGTGCCAGCAGTAAGACTCCAGCCCCATACAATGAGCAGTTCTTC. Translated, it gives CASSKTPAPYNEQFF.

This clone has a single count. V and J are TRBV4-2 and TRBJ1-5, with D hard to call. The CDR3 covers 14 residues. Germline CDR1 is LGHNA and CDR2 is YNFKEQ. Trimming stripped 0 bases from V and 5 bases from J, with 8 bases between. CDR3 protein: CASSQEGSYQPQHF. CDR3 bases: TGTGCCAGCAGCCAAGAGGGGAGTTATCAGCCCCAGCATTTT.

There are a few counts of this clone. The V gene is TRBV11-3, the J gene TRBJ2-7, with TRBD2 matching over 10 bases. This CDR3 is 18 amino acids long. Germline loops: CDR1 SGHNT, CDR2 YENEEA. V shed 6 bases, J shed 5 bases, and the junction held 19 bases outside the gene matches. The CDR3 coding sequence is TGTGCCAGCAGTTACGCCCGGACTAGCGGCCGCAGGGTACACGAGCAGTACTTC. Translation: CASSYARTSGRRVHEQYF.

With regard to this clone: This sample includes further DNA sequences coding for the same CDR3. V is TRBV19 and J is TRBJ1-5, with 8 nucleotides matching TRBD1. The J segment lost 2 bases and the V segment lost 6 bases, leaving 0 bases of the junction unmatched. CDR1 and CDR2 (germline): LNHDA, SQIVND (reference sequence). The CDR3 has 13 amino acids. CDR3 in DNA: TGTGCCAGTAGGACAGGGGGCAATCAGCCCCAGCATTTT. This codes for CASRTGGNQPQHF.

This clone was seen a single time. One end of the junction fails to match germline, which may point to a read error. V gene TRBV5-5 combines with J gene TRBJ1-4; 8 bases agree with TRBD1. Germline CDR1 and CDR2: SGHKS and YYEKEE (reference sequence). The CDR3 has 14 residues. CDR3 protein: CASRQGTVNEKLFF. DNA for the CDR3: TGTGCTAGCAGACAGGGGACGGTAAATGAAAAACTGTTTTTT.

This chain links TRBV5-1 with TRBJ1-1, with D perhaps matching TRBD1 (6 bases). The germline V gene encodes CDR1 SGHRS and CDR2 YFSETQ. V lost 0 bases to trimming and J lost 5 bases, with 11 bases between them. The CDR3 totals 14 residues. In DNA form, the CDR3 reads TGCGCCAGCAGCTTGGGAACAGGGTTGACTGAAGCTTTCTTT. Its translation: CASSLGTGLTEAFF.

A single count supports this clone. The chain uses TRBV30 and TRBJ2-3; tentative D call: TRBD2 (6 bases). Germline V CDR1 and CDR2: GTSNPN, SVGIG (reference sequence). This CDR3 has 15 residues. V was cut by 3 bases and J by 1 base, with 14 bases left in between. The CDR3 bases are TGTGCCTGGAGCCTAATGGGGGAGGGCACAGATACGCAGTATTTT. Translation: CAWSLMGEGTDTQYF.

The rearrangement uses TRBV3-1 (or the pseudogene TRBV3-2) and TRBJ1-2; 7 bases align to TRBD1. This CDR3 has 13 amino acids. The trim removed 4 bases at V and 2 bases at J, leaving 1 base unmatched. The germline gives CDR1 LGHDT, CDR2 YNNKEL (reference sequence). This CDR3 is CASSPTGNYGYTF. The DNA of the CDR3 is TGTGCCAGCAGCCCGACAGGGAACTATGGCTACACCTTC.

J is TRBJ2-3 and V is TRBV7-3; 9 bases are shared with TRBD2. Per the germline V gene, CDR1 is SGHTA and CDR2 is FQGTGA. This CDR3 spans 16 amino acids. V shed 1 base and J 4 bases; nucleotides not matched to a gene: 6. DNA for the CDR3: TGTGCCAGCAGCTTAAGTCCGGCGGGAGGGGCAGATACGCAGTATTTT. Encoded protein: CASSLSPAGGADTQYF.

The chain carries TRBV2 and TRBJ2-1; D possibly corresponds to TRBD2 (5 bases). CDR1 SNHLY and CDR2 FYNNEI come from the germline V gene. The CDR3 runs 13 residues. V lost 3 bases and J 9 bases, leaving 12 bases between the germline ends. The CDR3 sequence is CASSEQHRGEQFF. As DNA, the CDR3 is TGTGCCAGCAGTGAGCAGCATCGGGGTGAGCAGTTCTTC.

CDR3 sequence reads: CASSYYRQNTEAFF. The CDR3 region has the DNA TGTGCCAGCAGTTACTATCGGCAGAACACTGAAGCTTTCTTT. The V and J genes are TRBV2 and TRBJ1-1; D call uncertain. From germline, CDR1 is SNHLY and CDR2 FYNNEI. V was shortened by 5 bases and J by 1 base, with 11 bases between the two germline ends. The CDR3 is 14 amino acids. The variable domain in full, completed from reference TRBV2 and TRBJ1-1, reads EPEVTQTPSHQVTQMGQEVILRCVPISNHLYFYWYRQILGQKVEFLVSFYNNEISEKSEIFDDQFSVERPDGSNFTLKIRSTKLEDSAMYFCASSYYRQNTEAFFGQGTRLTVV.

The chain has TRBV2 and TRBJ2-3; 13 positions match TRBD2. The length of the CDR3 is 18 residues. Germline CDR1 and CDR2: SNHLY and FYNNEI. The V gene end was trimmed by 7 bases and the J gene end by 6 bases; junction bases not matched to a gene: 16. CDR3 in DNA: TGTGCCAGCACCCTTCGATCGGGACTAGCGGGACCACGGGATACGCAGTATTTT. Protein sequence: CASTLRSGLAGPRDTQYF. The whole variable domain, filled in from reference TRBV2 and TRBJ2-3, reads EPEVTQTPSHQVTQMGQEVILRCVPISNHLYFYWYRQILGQKVEFLVSFYNNEISEKSEIFDDQFSVERPDGSNFTLKIRSTKLEDSAMYFCASTLRSGLAGPRDTQYFGPGTRLTVL.

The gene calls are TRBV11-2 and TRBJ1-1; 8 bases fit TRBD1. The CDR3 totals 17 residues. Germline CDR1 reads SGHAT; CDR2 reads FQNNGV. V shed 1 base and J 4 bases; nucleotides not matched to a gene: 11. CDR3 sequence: CASSLGRYQGAGTEAFF. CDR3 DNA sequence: TGTGCCAGCAGCTTAGGAAGGTATCAGGGGGCAGGCACTGAAGCTTTCTTT.

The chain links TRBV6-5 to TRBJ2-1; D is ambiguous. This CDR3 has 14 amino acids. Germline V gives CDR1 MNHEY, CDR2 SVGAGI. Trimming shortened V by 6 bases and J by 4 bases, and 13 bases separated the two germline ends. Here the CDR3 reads CASRERLEYNEQFF. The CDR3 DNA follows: TGTGCCAGCAGAGAGCGACTCGAATACAATGAGCAGTTCTTC.

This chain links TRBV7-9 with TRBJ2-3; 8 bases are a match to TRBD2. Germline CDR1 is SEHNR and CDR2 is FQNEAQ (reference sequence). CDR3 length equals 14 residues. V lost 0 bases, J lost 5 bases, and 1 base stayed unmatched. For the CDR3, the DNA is TGTGCCAGCAGCTTAGCTAGCGGGAAAGATACGCAGTATTTT. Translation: CASSLASGKDTQYF.

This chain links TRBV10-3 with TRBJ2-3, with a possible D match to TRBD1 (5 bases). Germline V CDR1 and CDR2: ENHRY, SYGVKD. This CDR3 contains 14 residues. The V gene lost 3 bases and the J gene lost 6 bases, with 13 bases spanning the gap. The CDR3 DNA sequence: TGTGCCATCAGTGAAATGAGACAGACGGATACGCAGTATTTT. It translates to CAISEMRQTDTQYF.

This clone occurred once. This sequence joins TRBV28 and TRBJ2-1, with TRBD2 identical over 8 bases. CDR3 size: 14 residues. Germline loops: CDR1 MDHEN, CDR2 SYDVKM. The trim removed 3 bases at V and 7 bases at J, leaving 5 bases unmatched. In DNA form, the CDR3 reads TGTGCCAGCAGTTTTGAAATAGCGGGGAATGAGCAGTTCTTC. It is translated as CASSFEIAGNEQFF.